This T cell receptor (beta chain) was recorded in a study of CD8+ T cells in alopecia areata. It was cDNA, reverse transcribed from extracted RNA, that served as the sequencing template. The method was immunoSEQ multiplex PCR; TCRdb's version includes in-frame clones alone and lacks a portion of them. The data contain 150,000 or so clones, over 70% of them singletons. V was trimmed by 8 bases and J by 8 bases, leaving 21 bases between them. CDR1 and CDR2 from the germline V gene are MNHEY and SMNVEV (reference sequence). This CDR3 region has 14 residues. Sorting from PBMCs produced CD4+ and CD8+ T cells.

Sequencing was performed on CD8+ T cells sorted from blood, taken at week 0. The V and J genes are TRBV27 and TRBJ2-5; possible D gene TRBD2, 5 bases. The receptor was isolated from a human donor with alopecia areata. CDR3 region: CASSSRGFGGTQYF. In DNA, the CDR3 is TGTGCCAGCTCCTCACGAGGGTTTGGAGGTACCCAGTACTTC.